This T cell receptor (beta chain) was sequenced in a study of blood T cell repertoires in COVID-19. Study information: Samples came from the United States, Italy and Spain, spanning acute and convalescent COVID-19.

Method: immunoSEQ multiplex PCR; TCRdb's copy keeps in-frame clones and lacks some. The table includes around 120,000 clones, roughly 83% detected once. The receptor's source is a woman aged 80 or over with acute or convalescent COVID-19. The sequenced sample was peripheral blood.

This CDR3 is CASSQGSTNSGEQYF. CDR3 DNA: TGTGCCAGCAGCCAAGGTAGCACGAATTCGGGCGAGCAGTACTTC. The chain uses TRBV4-2 and TRBJ2-7; D is uncertain. This CDR3 comprises 15 residues. Germline V lookup: CDR1 LGHNA, CDR2 YNFKEQ. The V end lost 1 base, the J end lost 6 bases, and 16 bases lay between the germline ends.